These 7 T cell receptor beta chains came from one sample sequenced in a study of regulatory T cells in long-lasting Graves disease. Time point given: newly diagnosed GD, antithyroid drugs for less than 3 months. Generation of the TCR library employed RNA extracted from PBMCs. Arm-PCR of CDR3 regions with iRepertoire HTBI primers generated TCR beta libraries. TCRdb itself ran the multiplex PCR reads through MiXCR, one entry per CDR3 protein. The repertoire holds about 500,000 distinct CDR3 sequences, under 20% seen once, with roughly an eighth in the top ten. In addition, the sample was reused for a study of T cells in Graves' hyperthyroidism and ophthalmopathy.

The material was peripheral blood mononuclear cells (PBMCs), obtained at new diagnosis, from a patient treated with antithyroid drugs. These receptors were taken from a man between 35 and 55 years old with Graves disease.

The chain joins TRBV18 to TRBJ2-1; D unclear. Looked up from germline, CDR1 is KGHSH and CDR2 is LQKENI. This CDR3 has 15 amino acids. The V end was cut by 5 bases, the J end by 0 bases, with 11 bases between. The CDR3 sequence is CASSSSWSSYNEQFF. The CDR3 DNA follows: TGTGCCAGCTCAAGTAGCTGGAGCTCCTACAATGAGCAGTTCTTC.

The sample holds many counts of this clonotype. This chain connects TRBV28 to TRBJ1-5, with a tentative D call TRBD1 (5 bases). V lost 5 bases, J lost 5 bases, and 13 bases lay in between. The CDR3 spans 14 residues. The V gene's germline CDR1 is MDHEN and CDR2 SYDVKM. Here the CDR3 DNA reads TGTGCCAGCAGTGGGACGGAACCCTATCAGCCCCAGCATTTT. Protein sequence: CASSGTEPYQPQHF.

This clonotype was found many times. This rearrangement joins TRBV3-1 to TRBJ2-1; D gene ambiguous. This CDR3 has 13 residues. Germline V gene data show CDR1 as LGHDT and CDR2 as YNNKEL (reference sequence). The V and J ends lost 0 bases and 10 bases respectively, with 10 bases between them. The CDR3 loop reads CASSQDRAREQFF. CDR3 DNA: TGTGCCAGCAGCCAAGATAGGGCCCGGGAGCAGTTCTTC.

The genes are TRBV7-6 and TRBJ2-7, with D perhaps TRBD2 (5 bases). The V end was cut by 6 bases, the J end by 0 bases, with 12 bases between. The CDR3 contains 14 residues. Germline CDR1 reads SGHVS; CDR2 reads FNYEAQ. The CDR3 loop reads CASRISVTSYEQYF. The DNA of the CDR3 is TGTGCCAGCAGGATTAGCGTTACCTCCTACGAGCAGTACTTC.

This clonotype was observed many times. The chain has TRBV7-3 and TRBJ2-1; 14 positions match TRBD2. Germline values: CDR1 SGHTA, CDR2 FQGTGA. This CDR3 spans 15 amino acids. After removal of 1 base from V and 9 bases from J, the junction contained 2 bases not matched to a gene. CDR3 DNA: TGTGCCAGCAGCTTAAGGGGACTAGCGGGAGCTGAGCAGTTCTTC. Translating it yields CASSLRGLAGAEQFF.

V is TRBV12-3 or TRBV12-4 and J is TRBJ2-7; 9 bases are a match to TRBD2. The CDR3 is 14 residues long. Germline trimming cut 11 bases from V and 2 bases from J; bases unmatched to any gene: 10. CDR3 in amino acids: CAGTFSSGAYEQYF. CDR3 in DNA: TGTGCCGGCACCTTCTCTAGCGGGGCCTACGAGCAGTACTTC.

The chain combines TRBV5-1 with TRBJ1-1; 7 bases map to TRBD1. This CDR3 has 13 residues. The V gene end was trimmed by 4 bases and the J gene end by 7 bases; junction bases not matched to a gene: 7. CDR1 is SGHRS and CDR2 is YFSETQ in the germline V gene. This CDR3 is CASSPTGTYEAFF. CDR3 nucleotides: TGCGCCAGCAGCCCGACAGGGACCTATGAAGCTTTCTTT.